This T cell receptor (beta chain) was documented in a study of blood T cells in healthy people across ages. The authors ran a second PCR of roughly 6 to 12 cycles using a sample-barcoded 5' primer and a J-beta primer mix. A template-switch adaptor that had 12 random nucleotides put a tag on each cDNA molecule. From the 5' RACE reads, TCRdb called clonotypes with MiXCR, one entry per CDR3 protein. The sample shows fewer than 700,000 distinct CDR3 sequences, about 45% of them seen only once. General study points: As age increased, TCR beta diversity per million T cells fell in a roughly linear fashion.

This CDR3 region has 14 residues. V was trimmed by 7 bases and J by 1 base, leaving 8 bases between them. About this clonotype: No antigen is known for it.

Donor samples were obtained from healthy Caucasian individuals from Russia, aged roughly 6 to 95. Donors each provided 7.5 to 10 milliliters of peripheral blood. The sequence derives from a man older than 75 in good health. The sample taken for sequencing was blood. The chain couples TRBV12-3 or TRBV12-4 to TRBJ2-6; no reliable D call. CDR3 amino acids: CASKAPSGANVLTF. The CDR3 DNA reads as TGTGCCAGCAAGGCCCCTTCTGGGGCCAACGTCCTGACTTTC.